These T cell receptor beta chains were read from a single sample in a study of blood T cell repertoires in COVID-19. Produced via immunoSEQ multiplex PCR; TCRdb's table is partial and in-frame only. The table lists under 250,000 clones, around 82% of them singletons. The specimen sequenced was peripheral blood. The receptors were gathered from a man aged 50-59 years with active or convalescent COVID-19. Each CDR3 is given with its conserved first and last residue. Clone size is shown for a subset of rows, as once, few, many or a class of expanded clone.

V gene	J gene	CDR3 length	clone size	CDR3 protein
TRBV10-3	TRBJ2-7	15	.	CAISESGGALYEQYF
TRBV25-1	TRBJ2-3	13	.	CASGGQGTDTQYF
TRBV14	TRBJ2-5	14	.	CASSQELARGTQYF
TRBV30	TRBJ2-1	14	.	CAWTSNGGANEQFF
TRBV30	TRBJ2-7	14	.	CAWPKRDIRYEQYF
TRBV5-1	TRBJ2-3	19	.	CASSLGFGTGAFSTDTQYF
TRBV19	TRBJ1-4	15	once	CASRVYRTPEEKLFF
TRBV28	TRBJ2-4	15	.	CASSTRDSPKNIQYF
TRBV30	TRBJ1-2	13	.	CAWSVLGGGGYTF
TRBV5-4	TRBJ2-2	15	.	CASSFEQGGAGELFF
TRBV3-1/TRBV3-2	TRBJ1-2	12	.	CASSQDIHGYTF
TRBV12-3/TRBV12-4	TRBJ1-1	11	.	CASRSFTEAFF
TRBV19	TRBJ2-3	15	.	CASSAGQGPTDTQYF
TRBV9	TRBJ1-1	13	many	CASSVYAGTEAFF
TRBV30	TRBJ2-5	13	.	CAWTRPGSETQYF
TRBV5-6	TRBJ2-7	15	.	CASSSKGGGLYEQYF
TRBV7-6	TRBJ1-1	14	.	CASSASWRNTEAFF
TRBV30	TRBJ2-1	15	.	CAWSAGGQGGATQFF
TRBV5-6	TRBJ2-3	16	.	CASNLGLAGSHSTQYF
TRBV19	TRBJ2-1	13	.	CASSISRGNEQFF
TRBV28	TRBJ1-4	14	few	CASSFPRTGEKLFF
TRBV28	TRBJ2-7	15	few	CASSPRPGGNYEQYF
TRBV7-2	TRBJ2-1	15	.	CASSPDWLADNEQFF
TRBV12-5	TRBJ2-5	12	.	CASADRGVTQYF
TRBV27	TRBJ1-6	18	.	CASSFRTGPSIDNSPLHF
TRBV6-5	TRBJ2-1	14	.	CASRTGIGGNEQFF
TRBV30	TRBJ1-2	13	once	CAWKGQGPYGYTF
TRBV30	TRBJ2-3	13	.	CAWNQGLTDTQYF
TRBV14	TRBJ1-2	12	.	CASTDRVEGYTF
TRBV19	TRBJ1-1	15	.	CASHRPATGVTEAFF
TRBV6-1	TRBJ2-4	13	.	CASSERQQNIQYF
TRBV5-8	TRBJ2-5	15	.	CASSRLMTSSETQYF
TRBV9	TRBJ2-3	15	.	CASSSSTGATDTQYF
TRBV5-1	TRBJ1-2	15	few	CASSKEGQVGYGYTF
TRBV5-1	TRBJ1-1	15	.	CASSLGQGANTEAFF
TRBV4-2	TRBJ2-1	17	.	CASSPRAGTSGPGEQFF
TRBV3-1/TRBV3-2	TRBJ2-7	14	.	CASSQDRFSYEQYF
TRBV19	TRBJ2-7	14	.	CASSISGSDYEQYF
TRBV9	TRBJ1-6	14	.	CASSHRQGNSPLHF
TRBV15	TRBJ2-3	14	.	CATSRELAGEAQYF
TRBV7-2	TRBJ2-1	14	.	CASSPRTGFSEQFF
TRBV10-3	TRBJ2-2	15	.	CAISESWTATGELFF
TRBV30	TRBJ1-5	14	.	CAWSGTGSSQPQHF
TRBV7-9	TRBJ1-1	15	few	CASSFPSQGNTEAFF
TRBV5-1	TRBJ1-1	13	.	CASRPDQGTEAFF
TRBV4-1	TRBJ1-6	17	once	CASSQERTGVVDSPLHF
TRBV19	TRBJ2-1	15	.	CASSEGASGGNEQFF
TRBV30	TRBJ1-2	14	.	CAWRREGSHYGYTF
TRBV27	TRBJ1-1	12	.	CASSQNRVEAFF
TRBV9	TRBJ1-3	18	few	CASSVAPRGGSSGNTIYF
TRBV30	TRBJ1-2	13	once	CAWSVGGAYGYTF
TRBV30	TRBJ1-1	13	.	CAWTPAGNTEAFF
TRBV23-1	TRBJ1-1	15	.	CASSQDDNLNTEAFF
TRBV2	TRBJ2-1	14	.	CASRAGIGNNEQFF
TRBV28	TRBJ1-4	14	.	CASTEGATNEKLFF
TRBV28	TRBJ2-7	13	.	CASSLTGGGEQYF